The 5 T cell receptor beta chains presented below share a single source sample, sequenced in a study of beta chain features in type 1 diabetes. Findings and limits, study-wide: When Type 1 diabetes patients were examined, their TCRB CDR3s proved moderately but significantly shorter in all four CD4+ subsets.

TCRB transcripts that were expressed got sequenced, as all of the isolated RNA had been reverse transcribed. The method was immunoSEQ multiplex PCR; TCRdb's version includes in-frame clones alone and lacks a portion of them. The sample comprises more than 150,000 clones, roughly 9% of which are singletons, and about 0.65% rests with the top ten. Their antigens remain unidentified. Sequenced sample: central memory CD4+ T cells from blood. The source is a woman in her thirties with type 1 diabetes.

This clone was counted once. V and J are TRBV5-6 and TRBJ2-1, with TRBD1 matching 7 bases. The germline V gene encodes CDR1 SGHDT and CDR2 YYEEEE. V trimming: 2 bases; J trimming: 2 bases; junction bases outside the gene matches: 4. The CDR3 runs to 15 residues. CDR3 sequence: CASSFSGTAYNEQFF. The CDR3 region has the DNA TGTGCCAGCAGCTTCTCCGGGACAGCCTACAATGAGCAGTTCTTC. Variable domain in full (rest from reference TRBV5-6 and TRBJ2-1): DAGVTQSPTHLIKTRGQQVTLRCSPKSGHDTVSWYQQALGQGPQFIFQYYEEEERQRGNFPDRFSGHQFPNYSSELNVNALLLGDSALYLCASSFSGTAYNEQFFGPGTRLTVL.

The chain employs TRBV28 and TRBJ1-1; 8 positions match TRBD1. The CDR3 is 17 amino acids. Germline V gene sequence: CDR1 MDHEN, CDR2 SYDVKM. The trim removed 7 bases at V and 4 bases at J, leaving 17 bases unmatched. CDR3 coding DNA: TGTGCCAGCATATCGCCCACCTATGCAGGGGGCCGCACTGAAGCTTTCTTT. Protein: CASISPTYAGGRTEAFF.

The rearrangement joins TRBV2 to TRBJ2-4, with D unclear. Trimming left V 4 bases short and J 7 bases short, with 14 bases between. Germline loops: CDR1 SNHLY, CDR2 FYNNEI. CDR3 size: 14 residues. The CDR3 DNA follows: TGTGCCAGCAGTGTACCGCCGCTGCGGAACATTCAGTACTTC. Encoded protein: CASSVPPLRNIQYF.

J is TRBJ1-2 and V is TRBV4-2, with no clear D. Germline CDR1 reads LGHNA; CDR2 reads YNFKEQ. The length of the CDR3 is 14 residues. Trimming left V 1 base short and J 5 bases short, with 11 bases between. DNA of the CDR3: TGTGCCAGCAGCCAAGGCAACGCAGTTTATGGCTACACCTTC. Encoded protein: CASSQGNAVYGYTF.

The sample holds a few counts of this clone. The V and J genes are TRBV10-3 and TRBJ1-4; D gene uncertain. V was pared by 1 base and J by 4 bases, with 10 bases between. Germline values: CDR1 ENHRY, CDR2 SYGVKD. The CDR3 totals 15 residues. CDR3 in DNA: TGTGCCATCAGTGAGTTAGCGGGAAATAATGAAAAACTGTTTTTT. It encodes CAISELAGNNEKLFF.